This T cell receptor (beta chain) originates from a study of blood T cell repertoires in COVID-19. Study-wide context: Acute and convalescent COVID-19 specimens originated in the United States, Italy and Spain.

This CDR3 has 16 amino acids. CDR1 and CDR2 (germline): GTSNPN, SVGIG (reference sequence). With 0 bases clipped from V and 2 bases from J, the junction kept 7 bases outside the gene matches. Profiling relied on immunoSEQ multiplex PCR, and the TCRdb table lists in-frame clones only, not all of them. Among about 140,000 clones listed, roughly 91% were seen once. Sequenced input: peripheral blood. The TCR originated in a man aged 60 to 69 with active or convalescent COVID-19. J is TRBJ1-3 and V is TRBV30; 7 nucleotides align to TRBD1. The CDR3 loop reads CAWSVRQGRTGNTIYF. CDR3 nucleotide sequence: TGTGCCTGGAGTGTACGACAGGGAAGGACTGGAAACACCATATATTTT.